This T cell receptor (beta chain) was captured by sequencing in a study of blood T cell repertoires in COVID-19 (dated by TCRdb to 2019 to 2021). For the wider study: Collaborator samples came from the United States, Italy and Spain and covered acute and convalescent phases of COVID-19. HLA class I and class II types, where available, came from metadata supplied by the sample provider rather than from assay-based typing. Samples came from the ongoing ImmuneRACE study (first 160 participants) plus 1,254 subjects from 6 global collaborators. The dataset comprised deeply sampled blood TCRbeta repertoires from subjects exposed to, actively infected with, or recovered from COVID-19. The repertoires were made available in a free public database intended to serve as a resource for research on the immune response to SARS-CoV-2. The sample metadata nearly always contained a de-identified subject ID, COVID-19 status, age in years and sex. The prospective study material was composed of cDNA or gDNA derived from T cells, B-cell-depleted T cells, or PBMCs. The full study reports these points: The quantity of clinical and demographic metadata differed by source and by participant and was supplied without curation.

The germline V gene encodes CDR1 SGHRS and CDR2 YFSETQ. Clipping removes 1 base from V and 10 bases from J, with 5 as the unmatched junction base count. The CDR3 numbers 15 residues from cysteine through phenylalanine. Only the CDR3 portion is preserved as DNA: 45 bases, with reading frame beginning at the first base. There are a few counts of this clone. The antigen it recognizes is unknown. Per-base qualities were not stored, and no clone one base away is much larger. The immunoSEQ Assay, a bias-controlled multiplex PCR, was used to amplify TCRbeta CDR3 regions from genomic DNA. From the authors' description of their analysis: Nucleated cell counts per sample were estimated from amplification of reference gene primers within the assay. To quantify the absolute abundance of each unique TCRbeta CDR3 rearrangement, sequence reads were collapsed and filtered. Productive Simpson clonality was computed per sample as the square root of Simpson's diversity index over productive rearrangements. As stored in TCRdb, this immuneACCESS dataset retains in-frame rearrangements with V and J assigned. A fraction of the clones does not appear; measured against another copy, unresolved V genes explain less than half of the discrepancy, and the remainder lacks a known reason. V and J calls and clone size come straight from that table; D and trimming were deduced from the DNA. Across this sample there are 450,000 to 500,000 clones, with approximately 85% seen only once. The top ten hold 3% to 4% of the sample.

Each collaborating institution followed its own protocols to collect whole blood in K2EDTA tubes. For TCRbeta analysis, collaborators shipped samples in one of three forms: frozen whole blood, isolated PBMCs, or DNA extracted from either of those sample types. The sample was peripheral blood. In this chain, TRBV5-1 is recombined with TRBJ1-6, with 10 junctional bases fitting TRBD1. The receptor was isolated from a human donor in a cohort sampled during active COVID-19. Here is the DNA: TGCGCCAGCAGCTTGTCGGGACAGGGGAGGTCACCCCTCCACTTT. Its translation is CASSLSGQGRSPLHF.